What follows are 13 T cell receptor beta chains derived from one specimen sequenced in a study of response to subunit inactivated influenza vaccine. TCRdb analysed the RT-PCR reads with MiXCR anew, one entry per CDR3 protein. The repertoire holds about 500,000 distinct CDR3 sequences, with 16% as singletons. The specimen was CD4+ T cells sorted from PBMCs, collected 23 to 25 months after vaccination. The origin of the receptors is a man between 50 and 75 years old who received an inactivated influenza vaccine.

This chain connects TRBV15 to TRBJ1-3; D is unresolved. CDR3 length: 16 amino acids. V lost 0 bases and J lost 2, with 11 bases in between. Germline CDR1 and CDR2: LNHNV and YYDKDF (reference sequence). CDR3 nucleotides: TGTGCCACCAGCAGAGAAAAGGGCATTGCTGGAAACACCATATATTTT. Its translation is CATSREKGIAGNTIYF.

This clonotype has more than one count but fewer than ten. The chain carries TRBV20-1 and TRBJ2-7; TRBD1 agrees at 8 bases. The trim removed 5 bases at V and 0 bases at J, leaving 6 bases unmatched. CDR3 length equals 14 residues. The V gene's germline CDR1 is DFQATT and CDR2 SNEGSKA (reference sequence). The chain's CDR3 is CSAEGGTGSYEQYF. CDR3 sequence (DNA): TGCAGTGCTGAGGGCGGGACAGGCTCCTACGAGCAGTACTTC.

V and J are TRBV28 and TRBJ2-7, with D perhaps being TRBD1 or TRBD2 (5 bases each). The CDR3 spans 16 residues. Germline CDR1 MDHEN, CDR2 SYDVKM. V was pared by 2 bases and J by 0 bases, with 14 bases between. The CDR3, as DNA: TGTGCCAGCAGTTTACCCGGGACGCAGGCCTCCTACGAGCAGTACTTC. Its translation is CASSLPGTQASYEQYF.

This chain links TRBV5-1 with TRBJ2-3; TRBD2 matches at 13 bases. The CDR3 has 20 residues. Germline CDR1 SGHRS, CDR2 YFSETQ. The J segment lost 3 bases and the V segment lost 4 bases, leaving 17 bases of the junction unmatched. CDR3 bases: TGCGCCAGCAGCCCATCGCACCGGATCGGGACTAGCGGGATTACAGATACGCAGTATTTT. It is translated as CASSPSHRIGTSGITDTQYF.

The chain employs TRBV6-1 and TRBJ1-1; no firm D call. The CDR3 is 15 amino acids. The germline V and J ends were trimmed by 6 bases and 0 bases, with 14 bases remaining between them. The V gene's germline CDR1 is MNHNS and CDR2 SASEGT. CDR3 bases: TGTGCCAGCAGCCTTGGGAGTTACATGAACACTGAAGCTTTCTTT. Its protein product is CASSLGSYMNTEAFF.

This clonotype came up a few times. J is TRBJ1-5 and V is TRBV7-2, with a possible D match to TRBD1 (6 bases). V was trimmed by 1 base and J by 7 bases, leaving 20 bases between them. CDR3 length equals 17 residues. Germline V gene sequence: CDR1 SGHTA, CDR2 FQGNSA. The CDR3 here is CASSLVGGPKSGQPQHF. CDR3 in DNA: TGTGCCAGCAGCTTAGTTGGGGGCCCCAAGAGCGGCCAGCCCCAGCATTTT.

The rearrangement joins TRBV7-8 to TRBJ2-7; 13 nucleotides agree with TRBD2. CDR1 is SGHVS, CDR2 FQNEAQ, per germline. The CDR3 sequence is 16 residues long. The J segment lost 1 base and the V segment lost 1 base, leaving 1 base of the junction unmatched. The CDR3 protein is CASSLGGLAGSYEQYF. CDR3 nucleotides: TGTGCCAGCAGCTTAGGGGGACTAGCGGGATCCTACGAGCAGTACTTC.

J is TRBJ2-7 and V is TRBV4-1; D is uncertain. Deletions cut 4 bases from V and 0 bases from J, with 13 bases between. The CDR3 runs 15 residues. Germline V gene data show CDR1 as MGHRA and CDR2 as YSYEKL. CDR3 in amino acids: CASSRTGLSSYEQYF. DNA of the CDR3: TGCGCCAGCAGCCGGACCGGGCTTTCCTCCTACGAGCAGTACTTC.

This clonotype has more than one count but fewer than ten. The V and J genes are TRBV18 and TRBJ2-3; perhaps TRBD2 as D (6 bases). The CDR3 is made up of 16 amino acids. Looked up from germline, CDR1 is KGHSH and CDR2 is LQKENI. Between the trimmed V and J ends, which lost 3 bases and 0 bases, there was a span of 13 bases. The CDR3 DNA reads TGTGCCAGCTCACCCCCGGGACTTTTTAGCACAGATACGCAGTATTTT. This sequence encodes CASSPPGLFSTDTQYF.

At least ten counts were recorded for this clonotype. The V and J genes are TRBV29-1 and TRBJ2-7; D is possibly TRBD2 (6 bases). The CDR3 length is 12 residues. Trimming cost V 5 bases and J 4 bases, with 12 bases left between them. Germline-derived CDR1 and CDR2 are SQVTM and ANQGSEA. CDR3 in DNA: TGCAGCGTTTGGGGCGGGATGTACGAGCAGTACTTC. Protein: CSVWGGMYEQYF.

V is TRBV20-1 and J is TRBJ2-6; 7 bases map to TRBD1. Trimming at V came to 3 bases and at J to 0 bases, leaving 8 bases not matched to a gene. The CDR3 runs 17 residues. Germline CDR1 reads DFQATT; CDR2 reads SNEGSKA (reference sequence). CDR3 protein: CSASLRDRTSGANVLTF. For the CDR3, the DNA is TGCAGTGCTAGCCTCCGGGACAGAACCTCTGGGGCCAACGTCCTGACTTTC.

This chain joins TRBV5-1 and TRBJ2-7; 9 positions match TRBD1. The V segment lost 4 bases and the J segment 3 bases; nucleotides outside the gene matches: 5. The CDR3 extends over 14 amino acids. Per the germline V gene, CDR1 is SGHRS and CDR2 is YFSETQ. The chain's CDR3 is CASSMRTGDYEQYF. In nucleotides, the CDR3 is TGCGCCAGCAGCATGAGGACAGGGGACTACGAGCAGTACTTC. Based on the CDR3 plus reference TRBV5-1 and TRBJ2-7, the full variable domain is KAGVTQTPRYLIKTRGQQVTLSCSPISGHRSVSWYQQTPGQGLQFLFEYFSETQRNKGNFPGRFSGRQFSNSRSEMNVSTLELGDSALYLCASSMRTGDYEQYFGPGTRLTVT.

This clonotype was seen repeatedly, ten times or more. The chain links TRBV5-6 to TRBJ2-7; D is perhaps TRBD1 or TRBD2 (5 bases each). The CDR3 has 13 amino acids. The germline V gene encodes CDR1 SGHDT and CDR2 YYEEEE. The ends were cut back, 4 bases at V and 2 bases at J, with 10 bases in the middle. The CDR3 loop reads CASSRDLTYEQYF. CDR3 nucleotides: TGTGCCAGCAGCCGGGACCTCACCTACGAGCAGTACTTC.